These 18 T cell receptor beta chains originate from one sample sequenced in a study of preoperative IRX-2 immunotherapy in early breast cancer. Treatment noted: preoperative locoregional IRX-2 cytokine immunotherapy. Assay used: immunoSEQ multiplex PCR; TCRdb lists only in-frame clones, some missing. The table includes around 95,000 clones, 80% to 90% detected once. Material: tumor tissue, obtained after IRX-2 immunotherapy. Receptors were obtained from a human donor with breast cancer.

This chain connects TRBV5-1 to TRBJ1-5, with a weak D call TRBD1 (5 bases). This CDR3 spans 15 amino acids. CDR1 and CDR2 (germline): SGHRS, YFSETQ. V lost 2 bases, J lost 2 bases, and 11 bases lay in between. CDR3 region: CASSLGERGNQPQHF. The CDR3, as DNA: TGCGCCAGCAGCTTAGGGGAACGGGGCAATCAGCCCCAGCATTTT.

The V call is TRBV5-1, the J call TRBJ1-1, with D unresolved. Germline V gene lookup returns CDR1 SGHRS and CDR2 YFSETQ. This CDR3 has 16 amino acids. Trimming cost V 4 bases and J 3 bases, with 19 bases left between them. For the CDR3, the DNA is TGCGCCAGCAGCCAAGACTTCACCTCCTCCCACACTGAAGCTTTCTTT. It codes for CASSQDFTSSHTEAFF.

V is TRBV18 and J is TRBJ1-5; possible D gene TRBD1, 5 bases. There are 15 residues in the CDR3. The germline gives CDR1 KGHSH, CDR2 LQKENI. The V end lost 0 bases, the J end lost 5 bases, and 11 bases lay between the germline ends. CDR3 sequence: CASSPPGRIDQPQHF. In DNA form, the CDR3 reads TGTGCCAGCTCACCACCGGGACGAATTGATCAGCCCCAGCATTTT.

The chain recombines TRBV10-1 with TRBJ1-3, with D possibly being TRBD1 (5 bases). CDR3 length equals 15 residues. CDR1 WNHNN and CDR2 SYGVQD come from the germline V gene (reference sequence). Deletions cut 3 bases from V and 2 bases from J, with 11 bases between. CDR3 residues: CASSEDRDPGNTIYF. Here the CDR3 DNA reads TGCGCCAGCAGTGAAGATAGGGACCCTGGAAACACCATATATTTT.

The rearrangement joins TRBV28 to TRBJ1-4, with D maybe TRBD1 (5 bases). The CDR3 has 17 residues. Germline CDR1 is MDHEN and CDR2 is SYDVKM. The V end was cut by 3 bases, the J end by 6 bases, with 20 bases between. CDR3 sequence reads: CASSLIQGWSLDEKLFF. CDR3 in DNA: TGTGCCAGCAGTTTGATCCAGGGCTGGAGTTTGGATGAAAAACTGTTTTTT.

A few counts support this clone. This chain's CDR3 is CASSFNRGAQETQYF. The CDR3 DNA reads TGTGCCAGCAGCTTTAATCGCGGGGCCCAAGAGACCCAGTACTTC. This chain uses TRBV7-1 with TRBJ2-5, with D possibly matching TRBD2 (6 bases). TRBV7-1 is an open reading frame whose function is uncertain. This CDR3 has 15 residues. Trimming shortened V by 4 bases and J by 1 base, and 13 bases separated the two germline ends.

V usage is TRBV28 and J usage is TRBJ2-3, with D maybe TRBD1 (5 bases). The CDR3 is 14 amino acids. Trimming pared 5 bases from V and 7 bases from J, leaving 16 bases between. Germline CDR1 reads MDHEN; CDR2 reads SYDVKM. In nucleotides, the CDR3 is TGTGCCAGCAGTAGGGGCGGAACGCAGAATACGCAGTATTTT. Its translation: CASSRGGTQNTQYF.

The chain joins TRBV11-3 to TRBJ2-2, with D uncertain. The V and J ends lost 1 base and 4 bases respectively, with 7 bases between them. CDR1 is SGHNT, CDR2 YENEEA, per germline. CDR3 length: 14 residues. CDR3 sequence (DNA): TGTGCCAGCAGCTTAGGGGGTATCACCGGGGAGCTGTTTTTT. Its protein is CASSLGGITGELFF.

The chain employs TRBV8-2 and TRBJ2-1; the table names TRBD1, a call not compared with the DNA. TRBV8-2 is a pseudogene locus. The CDR3 is 15 amino acids. The CDR3 nucleotides read TGTGCCAGCAGTTTACGGCAGGGAACTTACAATGAGCAGTTCTTC. Amino acids: CASSLRQGTYNEQFF.

This clone has a single count. The CDR3 sequence is CASSLSGASSYNEQFF. Written as DNA, the CDR3 is TGCGCCAGCAGCTTGAGTGGGGCTAGCTCCTACAATGAGCAGTTCTTC. The V and J genes are TRBV5-1 and TRBJ2-1, with D perhaps TRBD1 (5 bases). Trimming took 1 base from V and 0 from J, leaving 11 bases between them. The CDR3 has 16 amino acids. CDR1 and CDR2 (germline): SGHRS, YFSETQ.

CDR3 residues: CASSLSGATLYKQQYF. The CDR3 region has the DNA TGTGCCAGCAGCTTGTCAGGGGCGACCCTCTATAAGCAGCAGTACTTC. This chain connects TRBV11-3 to TRBJ2-7; a possible D gene is TRBD1 (6 bases). This CDR3 comprises 16 residues. The germline V gene has CDR1 SGHNT and CDR2 YENEEA. V was trimmed by 3 bases and J by 8 bases, leaving 23 bases between them.

This clone has just one count. The V and J genes are TRBV6-8 and TRBJ2-2; D is perhaps TRBD2 (6 bases). The CDR3 loop spans 15 amino acids. The V gene lost 10 bases and the J gene lost 1 base, with 16 bases spanning the gap. Germline loops: CDR1 MNHGY, CDR2 SAAAGT. The chain's CDR3 is CAISQGLQNTGELFF. The DNA of the CDR3 is TGTGCCATCAGCCAGGGACTCCAGAACACCGGGGAGCTGTTTTTT.

The chain carries TRBV19 and TRBJ1-5; possible D gene TRBD1, 5 bases. The CDR3 is 16 amino acids. V gave up 6 bases and J gave up 2 bases, with 17 bases separating them. Germline loops: CDR1 LNHDA, CDR2 SQIVND (reference sequence). This chain's CDR3 is CASSPPVGEGNQPQHF. The CDR3 coding sequence is TGTGCCAGTAGCCCGCCCGTGGGGGAAGGCAATCAGCCCCAGCATTTT.

J is TRBJ1-4 and V is TRBV10-2; no clear D. The CDR3 totals 12 residues. The germline gives CDR1 WSHSY, CDR2 SAAADI. V dropped 2 bases and J dropped 8 bases, with 6 bases sitting between them. DNA of the CDR3: TGCGCCAGCAGTGAGGGGTTGGAAAAACTGTTTTTT. Protein product: CASSEGLEKLFF.

The chain recombines TRBV11-3 with TRBJ2-5, with D unresolved. This CDR3 is 15 amino acids long. From germline, CDR1 is SGHNT and CDR2 YENEEA. With 3 bases removed from V and 2 bases from J, the gap between germline ends came to 13 bases. The CDR3: CASSFRGRRQETQYF. The CDR3 coding sequence is TGTGCCAGCAGCTTTCGTGGACGGAGACAAGAGACCCAGTACTTC.

The J gene is TRBJ1-6, the V gene TRBV28, with D maybe TRBD1 (5 bases). The CDR3 extends over 13 amino acids. V dropped 3 bases and J dropped 16 bases, with 16 bases sitting between them. Germline V gene lookup returns CDR1 MDHEN and CDR2 SYDVKM. The CDR3 bases are TGTGCCAGCAGTTTCCGGGACTTGGGCCGACTCCACTTT. Translation gives CASSFRDLGRLHF.

This clone was seen once. The genes are TRBV7-5 and TRBJ2-2; TRBD1 is the table's D call and was not checked against the DNA. TRBV7-5 is deemed a pseudogene. This CDR3 contains 17 residues. The CDR3 is CASSQSLSQGAAGELFF. CDR3 sequence (DNA): TGTGCCAGCAGCCAATCCTTGTCGCAGGGGGCGGCCGGGGAGCTGTTTTTT.

The V gene is TRBV30, the J gene TRBJ2-2; tentative D call: TRBD1 (5 bases). Trimming pared 5 bases from V and 5 bases from J, leaving 9 bases between. The CDR3 runs to 12 residues. The germline gives CDR1 GTSNPN, CDR2 SVGIG (reference sequence). The CDR3 region has the DNA TGTGCCTGGGGGTGGACAACCGGGGAGCTGTTTTTT. Translation: CAWGWTTGELFF.